These T cell receptor beta chains were read from a single sample in a study of shared clonotypes between healthy human individuals. The assay was immunoSEQ multiplex PCR, and TCRdb's table has in-frame clones only and misses some. In the table there are about 2 million clones, about 95% of which are singletons. The sequenced sample consisted of naive CD8+ T cells sorted from blood. These receptor sequences come from a man aged 18 to 30 in good health. The CDR3 runs from the conserved cysteine through the conserved F or W. D genes are given only for firm matches.

V gene	D gene	CDR3 protein
TRBV27	TRBD2	CASTSGGSRSEQYF
TRBV2	.	CAPRGGYNEQFF
TRBV7-9	.	CASSLVPPDTQYF
TRBV29-1	.	CSVEDSETARHLSNYGYTF
TRBV7-9	TRBD1	CASSGGQGAHEQYF
TRBV6-5	.	CASSYSLGLPLHF
TRBV5-6	TRBD1	CASSLNPTGVGNGYTF
TRBV7-9	TRBD1	CASSLERATGPQYF
TRBV7-8	TRBD1	CASSAGTGDSYEQYF
TRBV6-1	.	CASSDQGNSYGYTF
TRBV6-1	TRBD2	CASGGLADYNEQFF
TRBV11-2	TRBD1	CASSFGTGVGKLFF
TRBV5-6	TRBD1	CASSLGQGKDYNEQFF
TRBV11-2	.	CASAVGFSGNTIYF
TRBV5-8	.	CASTVDSSSYNEQFF
TRBV19	.	CASSPGTSYEQYF
TRBV19	.	CASSMDGYTF
TRBV6-1	.	CASKAGTVPYEQYF
TRBV5-4	TRBD1	CASSPPGQDYNEQFF
TRBV7-3	TRBD1	CASSPFGTGDAFF
TRBV7-6	.	CASSSGRTDTQYF
TRBV4-1	.	CASSLVISGAGETQYF
TRBV27	.	CASSPLGSTDTQYF
TRBV19	TRBD1	CASRQGAGEQYF
TRBV11-2	.	CASSLVWGSNTEAFF
TRBV7-8	TRBD2	CASSSLPGGAYNEQFF
TRBV13	TRBD2	CASSFGLAGGNEQFF
TRBV18	.	CASSLSGSRTEAFF
TRBV29-1	TRBD1	CSVLLGTGSYEQYF
TRBV6-1	.	CASRGWTAGFYEQYF
TRBV7-6	TRBD2	CASSLGAGTSGIPDTQYF
TRBV11-2	.	CASSLHHRDEQYF
TRBV5-6	.	CASSLLLAAKNIQYF
TRBV29-1	.	CSVEWGGIGYTF
TRBV4-1	.	CASSLAEGAGETQYF
TRBV25-1	.	CASRPKSSTDTQYF
TRBV5-6	.	CASSLATGEQYF
TRBV27	.	CASSLATGNYGYTF
TRBV6-1	TRBD1	CASSAFSPGGYEQYF
TRBV14	.	CASSQEFPSLFYEQYF
TRBV6-9	TRBD1	CASSNMTGPRNQPQHF
TRBV10-3	TRBD1	CAIRDREWTEAFF
TRBV5-1	.	CASSLNRQNNEQFF
TRBV27	TRBD2	CASSLSPTSESSYEQYF
TRBV23-1	.	CASSIILAKNIQYF
TRBV7-9	.	CASSSAIAGALNTEAFF
TRBV6-4	.	CASSDPHVQPQHF
TRBV28	.	CASSLRGYSYEQYF
TRBV6-1	.	CASSVLVIEQFF
TRBV7-9	.	CASSLMVSVDNEQFF
TRBV9	.	CASSVGPNQAHEQYF
TRBV7-9	TRBD2	CASSLATSGGTDTQYF